This TCR beta chain originates from a study of shared clonotypes between healthy human individuals. With respect to this clone: Antigen unknown.

Overall study results and limits: Although depth was large, rarefaction showed that sequencing of the sorted subsets was incomplete.

V was cut by 2 bases and J by 5 bases, with 12 bases left in between. Germline V gene lookup returns CDR1 SGHTA and CDR2 FQGNSA. The CDR3 has 14 amino acids. For every subset, genomic DNA was evenly distributed across several immunoSEQ plates. Each PCR replicate from the sorted subsets contained 150 to 200 ng DNA, which is tens of thousands of T cell genomes. The repertoire was sequenced with immunoSEQ multiplex PCR; TCRdb's copy has only in-frame clones and lacks some. The profile shows roughly 2,500,000 clones, 90% to 95% of them singletons. Sequenced sample: naive CD4+ T cells from PBMCs. The subset was: CD45RA+ positively selected. The rearrangement links TRBV7-2 to TRBJ2-5; maybe TRBD2 (5 bases). The sequence was collected from a man between 18 and 35 years old in good health. Some clones in this sample may be carry-over from other donors' samples. DNA of the CDR3: TGTGCCAGCAGCTTAAGTCGGGGTGTGGAGACCCAGTACTTC. It translates to CASSLSRGVETQYF.